Reported below is one T cell receptor beta chain. Its antigen is as yet unknown. This table comes from immunoSEQ multiplex PCR, and its TCRdb copy is limited to in-frame clones, with some not included. The sample includes around 140,000 clones, approximately 90% of them seen just once. This sample is part of a study of T cell responses to AZD1222 COVID-19 vaccine. Whole-study findings and limits: Most donors were white British and more were female, and clonal diversity was possibly underestimated. Repertoires in all cases were sampled only once the peak T cell response had passed.

Per germline, CDR1 KGHSH and CDR2 LQKENI. Trimming took 1 base from V and 8 from J, leaving 12 bases between them. This CDR3 contains 15 residues. This TCR was recovered from an adult who received the AZD1222 COVID-19 vaccine. The V call is TRBV18, the J call TRBJ1-6; D gene unclear. Source: peripheral blood, taken 28 days after the second AZD1222 dose. CDR3 amino acids: CASSPRGRSDSPLHF. In DNA, the CDR3 is TGTGCCAGCTCACCACGAGGGAGGTCGGATTCACCCCTCCACTTT.